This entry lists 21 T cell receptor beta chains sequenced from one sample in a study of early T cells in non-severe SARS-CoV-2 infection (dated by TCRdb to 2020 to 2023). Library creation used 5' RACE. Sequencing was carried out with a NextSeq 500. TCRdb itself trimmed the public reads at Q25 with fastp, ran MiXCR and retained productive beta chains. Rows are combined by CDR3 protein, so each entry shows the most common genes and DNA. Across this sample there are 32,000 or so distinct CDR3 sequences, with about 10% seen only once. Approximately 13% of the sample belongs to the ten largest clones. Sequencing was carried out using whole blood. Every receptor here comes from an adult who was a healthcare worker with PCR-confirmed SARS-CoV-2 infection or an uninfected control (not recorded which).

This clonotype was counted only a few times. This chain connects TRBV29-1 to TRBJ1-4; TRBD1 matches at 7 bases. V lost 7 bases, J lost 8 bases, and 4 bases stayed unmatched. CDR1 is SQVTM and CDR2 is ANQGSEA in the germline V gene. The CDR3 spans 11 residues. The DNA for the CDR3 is TGCAGCGGATGGACAGGCGAAAAACTGTTTTTT. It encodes CSGWTGEKLFF.

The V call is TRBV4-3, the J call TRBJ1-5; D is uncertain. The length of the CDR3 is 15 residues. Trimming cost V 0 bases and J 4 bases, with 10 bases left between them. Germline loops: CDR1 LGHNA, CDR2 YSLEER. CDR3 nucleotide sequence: TGCGCCAGCAGCCAAGAAGCAACGGAAAATCAGCCCCAGCATTTT. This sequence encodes CASSQEATENQPQHF.

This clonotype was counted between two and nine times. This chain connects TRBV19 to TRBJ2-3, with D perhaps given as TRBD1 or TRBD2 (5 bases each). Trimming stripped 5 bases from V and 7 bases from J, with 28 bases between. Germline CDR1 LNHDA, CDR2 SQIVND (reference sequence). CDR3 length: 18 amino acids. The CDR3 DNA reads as TGTGCCAGTAGTCCTGAAGGACTTAGCCCAACAGGAGAGAATACGCAGTATTTT. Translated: CASSPEGLSPTGENTQYF. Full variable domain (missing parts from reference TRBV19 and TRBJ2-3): DGGITQSPKYLFRKEGQNVTLSCEQNLNHDAMYWYRQDPGQGLRLIYYSQIVNDFQKGDIAEGYSVSREKKESFPLTVTSAQKNPTAFYLCASSPEGLSPTGENTQYFGPGTRLTVL.

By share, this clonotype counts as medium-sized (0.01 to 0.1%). Written as DNA, the CDR3 is TGTGCCAGCAGCGTAGGTCGACTAGCGGGGGGAGTGTATGAGCAGTTCTTC. Its protein is CASSVGRLAGGVYEQFF. This chain connects TRBV9 to TRBJ2-1; TRBD2 matches at 13 bases. Germline CDR1 and CDR2: SGDLS and YYNGEE. This CDR3 comprises 17 residues. The junction had 8 bases not matched to a gene; V was cut back by 0 bases and J by 8 bases. Drawing the rest from reference TRBV9 and TRBJ2-1, the complete variable domain is DSGVTQTPKHLITATGQRVTLRCSPRSGDLSVYWYQQSLDQGLQFLIQYYNGEERAKGNILERFSAQQFPDLHSELNLSSLELGDSALYFCASSVGRLAGGVYEQFFGPGTRLTVL.

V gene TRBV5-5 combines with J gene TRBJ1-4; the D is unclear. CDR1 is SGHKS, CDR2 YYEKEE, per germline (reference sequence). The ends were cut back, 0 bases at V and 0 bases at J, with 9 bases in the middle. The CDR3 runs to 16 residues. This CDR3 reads CASSLGAVATNEKLFF. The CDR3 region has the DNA TGTGCCAGCAGCTTGGGAGCCGTAGCAACTAATGAAAAACTGTTTTTT.

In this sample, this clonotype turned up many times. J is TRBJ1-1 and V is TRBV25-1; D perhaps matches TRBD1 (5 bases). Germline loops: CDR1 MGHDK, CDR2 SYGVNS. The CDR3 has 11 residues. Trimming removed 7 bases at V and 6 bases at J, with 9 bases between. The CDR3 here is CASTRGAEAFF. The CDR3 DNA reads TGTGCCAGCACCCGGGGCGCTGAAGCTTTCTTT.

The CDR3 is CSVERTSMNTEAFF. CDR3 bases: TGCAGCGTTGAACGGACAAGCATGAACACTGAAGCTTTCTTT. V and J are TRBV29-1 and TRBJ1-1; weak D call: TRBD1 (5 bases). V dropped 2 bases and J dropped 0 bases, with 10 bases sitting between them. This CDR3 comprises 14 residues. Looked up from germline, CDR1 is SQVTM and CDR2 is ANQGSEA.

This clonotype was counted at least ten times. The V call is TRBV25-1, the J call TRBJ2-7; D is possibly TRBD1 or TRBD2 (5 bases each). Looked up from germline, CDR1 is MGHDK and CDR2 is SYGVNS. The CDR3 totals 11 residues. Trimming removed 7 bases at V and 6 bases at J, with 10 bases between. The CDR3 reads CASNEGREQYF. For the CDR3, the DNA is TGTGCCAGCAACGAGGGGCGCGAGCAGTACTTC.

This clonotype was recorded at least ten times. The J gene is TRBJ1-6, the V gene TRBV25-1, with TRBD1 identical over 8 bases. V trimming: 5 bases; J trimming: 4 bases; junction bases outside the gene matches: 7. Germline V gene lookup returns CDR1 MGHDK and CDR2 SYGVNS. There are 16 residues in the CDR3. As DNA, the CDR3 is TGTGCCAGCAGTTCGGCGACAGGGGTTTATAATTCACCCCTCCACTTT. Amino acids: CASSSATGVYNSPLHF. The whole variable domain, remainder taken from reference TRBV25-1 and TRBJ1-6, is EADIYQTPRYLVIGTGKKITLECSQTMGHDKMYWYQQDPGMELHLIHYSYGVNSTEKGDLSSESTVSRIRTEHFPLTLESARPSHTSQYLCASSSATGVYNSPLHFGNGTRLTVT.

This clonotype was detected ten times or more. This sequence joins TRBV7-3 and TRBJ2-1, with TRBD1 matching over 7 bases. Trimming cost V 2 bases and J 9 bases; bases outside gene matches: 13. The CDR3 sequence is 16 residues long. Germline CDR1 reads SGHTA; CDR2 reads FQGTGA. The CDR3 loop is CASSLRPGGTIGEQFF. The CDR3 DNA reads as TGTGCCAGCAGCTTACGTCCAGGGGGTACAATCGGTGAGCAGTTCTTC.

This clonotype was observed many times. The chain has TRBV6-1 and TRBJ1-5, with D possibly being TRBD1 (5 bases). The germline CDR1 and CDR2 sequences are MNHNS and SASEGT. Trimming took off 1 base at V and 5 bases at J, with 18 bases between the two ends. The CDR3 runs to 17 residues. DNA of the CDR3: TGTGCCAGCAGTGAAGAGACTGGGCGACAGAGCCATCAGCCCCAGCATTTT. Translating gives CASSEETGRQSHQPQHF.

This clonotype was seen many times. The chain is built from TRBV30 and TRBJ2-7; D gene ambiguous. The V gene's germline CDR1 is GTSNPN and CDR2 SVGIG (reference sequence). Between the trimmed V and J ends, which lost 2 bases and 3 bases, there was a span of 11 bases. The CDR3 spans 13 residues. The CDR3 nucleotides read TGTGCCTGGAGTCTCCGGGCAGGCTACGAGCAGTACTTC. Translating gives CAWSLRAGYEQYF.

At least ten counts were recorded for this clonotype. This CDR3 reads CASSWTAIQETQYF. The CDR3 coding sequence is TGCGCCAGCAGCTGGACAGCGATCCAAGAGACCCAGTACTTC. The gene calls are TRBV5-1 and TRBJ2-5; perhaps TRBD1 as D (6 bases). The CDR3 is 14 amino acids. Deletions cut 3 bases from V and 1 base from J, with 10 bases between. Looked up from germline, CDR1 is SGHRS and CDR2 is YFSETQ.

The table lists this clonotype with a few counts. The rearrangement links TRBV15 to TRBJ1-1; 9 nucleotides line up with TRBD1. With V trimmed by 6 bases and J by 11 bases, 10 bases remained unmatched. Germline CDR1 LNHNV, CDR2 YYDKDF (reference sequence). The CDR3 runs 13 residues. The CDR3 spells CATSLTGTGRAFF. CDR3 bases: TGTGCCACCAGTCTTACCGGGACAGGGCGTGCTTTCTTT.

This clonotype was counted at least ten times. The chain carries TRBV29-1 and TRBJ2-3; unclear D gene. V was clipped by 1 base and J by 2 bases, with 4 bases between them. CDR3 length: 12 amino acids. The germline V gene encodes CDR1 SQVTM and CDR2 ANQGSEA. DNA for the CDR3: TGCAGCGTTGAAGTCAACACAGATACGCAGTATTTT. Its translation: CSVEVNTDTQYF.

In DNA, the CDR3 is TGCGCCAGCAGCCTACCCGTAGCGGGGGTAGGTTTTGTAGAGACCCAGTACTTC. It codes for CASSLPVAGVGFVETQYF. The rearrangement uses TRBV4-1 and TRBJ2-5, with 9 bases that match TRBD2. The V gene's germline CDR1 is MGHRA and CDR2 YSYEKL. The CDR3 extends over 18 amino acids. Trimming took 4 bases from V and 4 from J; bases not matched to a gene: 16.

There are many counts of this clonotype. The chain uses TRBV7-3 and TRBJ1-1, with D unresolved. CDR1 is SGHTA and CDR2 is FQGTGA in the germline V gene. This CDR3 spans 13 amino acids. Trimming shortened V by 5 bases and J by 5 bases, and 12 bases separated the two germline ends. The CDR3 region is CASSAGPLTEAFF. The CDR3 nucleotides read TGTGCCAGCAGCGCGGGCCCTTTGACTGAAGCTTTCTTT.

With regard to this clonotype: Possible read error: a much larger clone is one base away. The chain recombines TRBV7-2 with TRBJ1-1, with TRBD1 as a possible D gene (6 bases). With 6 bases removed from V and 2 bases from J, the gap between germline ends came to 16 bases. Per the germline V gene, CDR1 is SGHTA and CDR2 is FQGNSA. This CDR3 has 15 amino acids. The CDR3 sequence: CASRTTGVGNTEAFF. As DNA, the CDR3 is TGTGCCAGCAGGACGACAGGAGTCGGAAACACTGAAGCTTTCTTT.

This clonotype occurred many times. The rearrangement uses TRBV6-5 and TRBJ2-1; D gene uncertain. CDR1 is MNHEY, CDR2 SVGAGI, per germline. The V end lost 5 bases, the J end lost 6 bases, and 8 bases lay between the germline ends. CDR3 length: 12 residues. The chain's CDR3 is CASSTGVNEQFF. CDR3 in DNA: TGTGCCAGCAGTACTGGGGTCAATGAGCAGTTCTTC.

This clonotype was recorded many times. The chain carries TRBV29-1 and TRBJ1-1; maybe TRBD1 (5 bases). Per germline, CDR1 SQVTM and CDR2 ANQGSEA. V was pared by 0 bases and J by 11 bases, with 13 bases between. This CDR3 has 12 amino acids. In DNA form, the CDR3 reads TGCAGCGTTGAAGAACCGGGGCGCTGGGCTTTCTTT. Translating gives CSVEEPGRWAFF.

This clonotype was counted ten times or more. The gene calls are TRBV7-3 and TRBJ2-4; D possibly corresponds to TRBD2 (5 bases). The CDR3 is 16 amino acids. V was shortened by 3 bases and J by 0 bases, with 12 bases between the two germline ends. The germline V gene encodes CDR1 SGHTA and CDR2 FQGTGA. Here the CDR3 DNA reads TGTGCCAGCAGCTTGGACTGGGGTCTAGCCAAAAACATTCAGTACTTC. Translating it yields CASSLDWGLAKNIQYF.